The 7 T cell receptor beta chains below all came from one sample that was sequenced in a study of CD8 T cells in Susac syndrome. Reverse transcription used roughly 0.45 to 1 ug RNA and random hexamers. TCRdb re-called the immunoSEQ multiplex PCR reads with MiXCR, one entry per CDR3 protein. The sample gives approximately 150,000 distinct CDR3 sequences, roughly 94% of which show up once; around 0.08% is in the top ten. Sample: CD4+ T cells from PBMCs. These receptors originate from a human donor in good health.

V gene TRBV11-2 combines with J gene TRBJ1-1; D is unclear. The V gene lost 1 base and the J gene lost 1 base, with 10 bases spanning the gap. The germline V gene has CDR1 SGHAT and CDR2 FQNNGV. The CDR3 sequence is 15 residues long. CDR3 coding DNA: TGTGCCAGCAGCTTAGGTATAGGGCAGAACACTGAAGCTTTCTTT. As protein: CASSLGIGQNTEAFF.

The chain has TRBV20-1 and TRBJ1-4, with TRBD1 as a possible D gene (5 bases). The CDR3 consists of 13 residues. The germline CDR1 and CDR2 sequences are DFQATT and SNEGSKA (reference sequence). Trimming took 8 bases from V and 0 from J, leaving 10 bases between them. CDR3: CSSGAATNEKLFF. DNA for the CDR3: TGCAGTTCTGGGGCGGCAACTAATGAAAAACTGTTTTTT.

This chain uses TRBV5-1 with TRBJ2-4; D is undetermined. The germline gives CDR1 SGHRS, CDR2 YFSETQ. The CDR3 has 15 residues. Trimming took off 4 bases at V and 6 bases at J, with 17 bases between the two ends. The CDR3 sequence is CASSQVGSPGNIQYF. CDR3 nucleotide sequence: TGCGCCAGCAGCCAGGTGGGGTCTCCCGGAAACATTCAGTACTTC.

This clonotype was seen a few times. This sequence joins TRBV18 and TRBJ2-7; unclear D gene. Trimming took 1 base from V and 3 from J, leaving 4 bases between them. CDR1 and CDR2 (germline): KGHSH, LQKENI. This CDR3 spans 12 amino acids. DNA for the CDR3: TGTGCCAGCTCACCACGCGGCTACGAGCAGTACTTC. Amino acid sequence: CASSPRGYEQYF.

This chain uses TRBV24-1 with TRBJ1-2; unclear D gene. Germline V CDR1 and CDR2: KGHDR, SFDVKD. V dropped 3 bases and J dropped 4 bases, with 8 bases sitting between them. The CDR3 sequence is 13 residues long. The CDR3 loop reads CATSDPLTYGYTF. DNA of the CDR3: TGTGCCACCAGTGATCCACTGACCTATGGCTACACCTTC.

This clonotype has just one count. This chain uses TRBV20-1 with TRBJ2-7; TRBD2 agrees at 11 bases. The trim removed 1 base at V and 4 bases at J, leaving 6 bases unmatched. CDR3 length equals 15 residues. The V gene's germline CDR1 is DFQATT and CDR2 SNEGSKA (reference sequence). The CDR3 spells CSARVPSGRSYEQYF. DNA of the CDR3: TGCAGTGCTAGAGTTCCTAGCGGGAGGTCGTACGAGCAGTACTTC.

This chain joins TRBV15 and TRBJ2-2, with 7 bases identical to TRBD2. Germline-derived CDR1 and CDR2 are LNHNV and YYDKDF (reference sequence). The CDR3 runs to 15 residues. V was clipped by 0 bases and J by 4 bases; unmatched bases: 2. The CDR3: CATSRDSGRTGELFF. For the CDR3, the DNA is TGTGCCACCAGCAGAGATAGCGGGCGCACCGGGGAGCTGTTTTTT.